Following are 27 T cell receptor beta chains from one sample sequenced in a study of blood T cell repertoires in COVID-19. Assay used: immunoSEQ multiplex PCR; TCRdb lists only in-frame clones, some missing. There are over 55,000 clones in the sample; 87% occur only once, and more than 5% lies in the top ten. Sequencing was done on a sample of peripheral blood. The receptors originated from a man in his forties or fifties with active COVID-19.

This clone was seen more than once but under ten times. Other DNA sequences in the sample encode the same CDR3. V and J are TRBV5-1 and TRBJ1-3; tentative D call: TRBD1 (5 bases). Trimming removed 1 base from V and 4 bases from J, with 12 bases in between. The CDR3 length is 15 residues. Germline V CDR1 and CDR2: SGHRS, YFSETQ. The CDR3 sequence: CASSLQGSSGNTIYF. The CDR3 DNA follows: TGCGCCAGCAGCTTGCAGGGCTCTTCGGGAAACACCATATATTTT.

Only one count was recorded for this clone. The CDR3 nucleotides read TGTGCCAGCTCACCAACTGCAGGGCGGACTGAAGCTTTCTTT. Amino acid sequence: CASSPTAGRTEAFF. The V call is TRBV18, the J call TRBJ1-1; possible D gene TRBD1, 5 bases. V was shortened by 2 bases and J by 5 bases, with 12 bases between the two germline ends. The CDR3 loop spans 14 amino acids. Germline V gene sequence: CDR1 KGHSH, CDR2 LQKENI.

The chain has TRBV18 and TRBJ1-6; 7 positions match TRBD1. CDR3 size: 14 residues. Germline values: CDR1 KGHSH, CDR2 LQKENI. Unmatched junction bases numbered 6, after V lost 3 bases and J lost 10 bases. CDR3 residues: CASSPTGRGSPLHF. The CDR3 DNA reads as TGTGCCAGCTCACCGACAGGGCGAGGATCACCCCTCCACTTT.

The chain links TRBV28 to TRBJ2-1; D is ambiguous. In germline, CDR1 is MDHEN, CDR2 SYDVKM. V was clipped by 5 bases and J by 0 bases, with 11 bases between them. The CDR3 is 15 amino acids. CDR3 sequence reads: CASSRDTHSYNEQFF. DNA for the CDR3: TGTGCCAGCAGTCGCGACACACACTCCTACAATGAGCAGTTCTTC. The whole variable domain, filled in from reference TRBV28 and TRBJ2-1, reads DVKVTQSSRYLVKRTGEKVFLECVQDMDHENMFWYRQDPGLGLRLIYFSYDVKMKEKGDIPEGYSVSREKKERFSLILESASTNQTSMYLCASSRDTHSYNEQFFGPGTRLTVL.

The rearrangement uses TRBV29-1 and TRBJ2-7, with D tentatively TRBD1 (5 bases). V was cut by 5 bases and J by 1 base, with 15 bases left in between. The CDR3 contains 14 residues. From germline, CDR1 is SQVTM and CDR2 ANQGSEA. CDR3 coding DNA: TGCAGCGTTCATTGGGGCAGTTCATCCTACGAGCAGTACTTC. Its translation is CSVHWGSSSYEQYF.

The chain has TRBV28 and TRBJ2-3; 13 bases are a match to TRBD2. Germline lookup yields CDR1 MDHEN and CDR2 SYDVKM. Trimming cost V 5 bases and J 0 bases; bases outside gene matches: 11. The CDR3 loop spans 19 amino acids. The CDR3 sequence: CASSPNPRLAGGSTDTQYF. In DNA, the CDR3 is TGTGCCAGCAGTCCCAACCCCCGACTAGCGGGAGGTAGCACAGATACGCAGTATTTT. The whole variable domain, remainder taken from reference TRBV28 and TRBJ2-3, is DVKVTQSSRYLVKRTGEKVFLECVQDMDHENMFWYRQDPGLGLRLIYFSYDVKMKEKGDIPEGYSVSREKKERFSLILESASTNQTSMYLCASSPNPRLAGGSTDTQYFGPGTRLTVL.

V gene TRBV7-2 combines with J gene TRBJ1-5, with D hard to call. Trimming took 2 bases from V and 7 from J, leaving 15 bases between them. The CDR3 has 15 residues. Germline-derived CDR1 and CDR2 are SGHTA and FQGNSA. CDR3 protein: CASSLSSRLGQPQHF. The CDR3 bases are TGTGCCAGCAGCTTAAGCTCGCGGCTTGGGCAGCCCCAGCATTTT.

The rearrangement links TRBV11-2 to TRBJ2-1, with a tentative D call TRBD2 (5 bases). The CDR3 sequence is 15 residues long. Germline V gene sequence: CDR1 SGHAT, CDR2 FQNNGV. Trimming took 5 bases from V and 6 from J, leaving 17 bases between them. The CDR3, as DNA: TGTGCCAGCAGCCCCGGGCTAGCCGCCACCAATGAGCAGTTCTTC. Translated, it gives CASSPGLAATNEQFF.

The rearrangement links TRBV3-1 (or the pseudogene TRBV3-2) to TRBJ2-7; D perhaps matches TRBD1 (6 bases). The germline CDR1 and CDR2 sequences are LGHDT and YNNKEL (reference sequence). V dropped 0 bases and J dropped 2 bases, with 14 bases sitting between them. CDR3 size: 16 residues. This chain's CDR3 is CASSQEGARETYEQYF. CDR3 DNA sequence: TGTGCCAGCAGCCAAGAGGGGGCCAGGGAAACCTACGAGCAGTACTTC.

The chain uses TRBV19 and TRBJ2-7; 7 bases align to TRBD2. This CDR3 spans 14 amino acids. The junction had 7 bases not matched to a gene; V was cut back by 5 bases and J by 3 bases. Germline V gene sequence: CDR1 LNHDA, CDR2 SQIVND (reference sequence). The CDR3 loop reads CASSAQGGVYEQYF. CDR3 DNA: TGTGCCAGTAGTGCCCAGGGAGGGGTCTACGAGCAGTACTTC.

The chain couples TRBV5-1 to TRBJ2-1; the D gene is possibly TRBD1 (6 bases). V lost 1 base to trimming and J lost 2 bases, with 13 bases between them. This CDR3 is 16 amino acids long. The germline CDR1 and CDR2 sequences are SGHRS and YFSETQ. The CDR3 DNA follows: TGCGCCAGCAGCTTGAACAGGGCCGTAGCCTACAATGAGCAGTTCTTC. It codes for CASSLNRAVAYNEQFF.

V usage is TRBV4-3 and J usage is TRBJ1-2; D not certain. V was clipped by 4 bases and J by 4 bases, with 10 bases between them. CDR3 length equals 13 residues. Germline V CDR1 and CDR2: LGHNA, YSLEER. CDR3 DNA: TGCGCCAGCAGCCGCGCCTCAAGCTATGGCTACACCTTC. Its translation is CASSRASSYGYTF.

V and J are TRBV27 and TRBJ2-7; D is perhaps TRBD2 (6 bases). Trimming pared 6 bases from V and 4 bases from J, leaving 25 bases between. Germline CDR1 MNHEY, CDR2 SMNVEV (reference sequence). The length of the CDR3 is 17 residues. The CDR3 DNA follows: TGTGCCAGCAGAATTAAGTCCTGGGACTCCGGCCCATACGAGCAGTACTTC. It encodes CASRIKSWDSGPYEQYF.

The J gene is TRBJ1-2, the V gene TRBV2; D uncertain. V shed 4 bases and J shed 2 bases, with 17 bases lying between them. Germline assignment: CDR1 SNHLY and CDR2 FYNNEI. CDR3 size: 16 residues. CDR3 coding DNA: TGTGCCAGCAGTGGGGAGACGACACCCCCAAACTATGGCTACACCTTC. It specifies CASSGETTPPNYGYTF.

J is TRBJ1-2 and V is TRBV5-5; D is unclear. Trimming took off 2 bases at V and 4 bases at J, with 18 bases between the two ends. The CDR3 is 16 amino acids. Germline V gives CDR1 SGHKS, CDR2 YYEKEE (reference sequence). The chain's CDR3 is CASSFSRRQATYGYTF. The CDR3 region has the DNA TGTGCCAGCAGCTTTAGTCGTCGGCAGGCTACCTATGGCTACACCTTC.

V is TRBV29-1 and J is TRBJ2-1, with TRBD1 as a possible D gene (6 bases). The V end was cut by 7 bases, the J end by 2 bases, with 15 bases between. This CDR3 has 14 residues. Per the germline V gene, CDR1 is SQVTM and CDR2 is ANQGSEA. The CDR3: CSGTTGKAYNEQFF. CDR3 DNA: TGCAGCGGAACTACAGGGAAGGCCTACAATGAGCAGTTCTTC.

Here the CDR3 DNA reads TGTGCCAGCACCTGGGGTAGGCGGGCGGGCAAAAACATTCAGTACTTC. It yields the protein CASTWGRRAGKNIQYF. The gene calls are TRBV28 and TRBJ2-4; possibly TRBD2 for D (5 bases). Germline V gene lookup returns CDR1 MDHEN and CDR2 SYDVKM. CDR3 length: 16 amino acids. V lost 7 bases and J lost 3, with 19 bases in between.

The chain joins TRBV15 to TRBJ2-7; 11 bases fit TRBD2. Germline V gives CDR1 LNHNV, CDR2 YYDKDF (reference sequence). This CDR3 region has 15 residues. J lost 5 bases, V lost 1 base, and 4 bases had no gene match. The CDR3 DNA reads TGTGCCACCAGCAGAGCTAGCGGGAGGAGGAACGAGCAGTACTTC. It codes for CATSRASGRRNEQYF.

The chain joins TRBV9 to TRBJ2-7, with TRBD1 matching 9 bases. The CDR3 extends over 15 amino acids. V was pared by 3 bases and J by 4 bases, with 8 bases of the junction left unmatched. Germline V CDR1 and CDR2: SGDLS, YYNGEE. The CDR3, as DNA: TGTGCCAGCAGCGCACAACAGGGGGCGATTTACGAGCAGTACTTC. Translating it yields CASSAQQGAIYEQYF.

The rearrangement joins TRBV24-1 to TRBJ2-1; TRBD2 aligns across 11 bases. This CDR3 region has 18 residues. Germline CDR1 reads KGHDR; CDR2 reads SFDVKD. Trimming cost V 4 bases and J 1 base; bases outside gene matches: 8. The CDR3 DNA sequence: TGTGCCACCAGTGAGACTCTAGCGGGAGGCAGTTCCTACAATGAGCAGTTCTTC. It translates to CATSETLAGGSSYNEQFF.

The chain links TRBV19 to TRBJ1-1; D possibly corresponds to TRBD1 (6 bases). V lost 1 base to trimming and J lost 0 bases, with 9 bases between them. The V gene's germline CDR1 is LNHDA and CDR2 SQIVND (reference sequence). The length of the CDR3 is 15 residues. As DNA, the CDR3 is TGTGCCAGTAGTATAGGGGACACCTTGAACACTGAAGCTTTCTTT. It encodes CASSIGDTLNTEAFF.

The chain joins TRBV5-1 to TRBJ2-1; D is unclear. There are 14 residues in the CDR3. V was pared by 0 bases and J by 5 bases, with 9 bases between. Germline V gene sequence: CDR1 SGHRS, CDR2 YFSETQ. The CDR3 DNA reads TGCGCCAGCAGCTTGGACAGATTGAACAATGAGCAGTTCTTC. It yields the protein CASSLDRLNNEQFF. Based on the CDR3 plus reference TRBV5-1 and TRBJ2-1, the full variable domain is KAGVTQTPRYLIKTRGQQVTLSCSPISGHRSVSWYQQTPGQGLQFLFEYFSETQRNKGNFPGRFSGRQFSNSRSEMNVSTLELGDSALYLCASSLDRLNNEQFFGPGTRLTVL.

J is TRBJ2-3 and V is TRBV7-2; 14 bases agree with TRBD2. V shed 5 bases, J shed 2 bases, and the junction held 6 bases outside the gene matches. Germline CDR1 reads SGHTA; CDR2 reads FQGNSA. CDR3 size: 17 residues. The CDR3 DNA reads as TGTGCCAGCAGCCCGGGACTAGCGGGAGCCTTCACAGATACGCAGTATTTT. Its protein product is CASSPGLAGAFTDTQYF.

CDR3 sequence (DNA): TGTGCCAGCAGTTTTAGACAGGGGTTGTACTTC. Translating it yields CASSFRQGLYF. The V gene is TRBV28, the J gene TRBJ2-5; TRBD1 agrees at 8 bases. Germline assignment: CDR1 MDHEN and CDR2 SYDVKM. Trimming cost V 3 bases and J 13 bases; bases outside gene matches: 4. The CDR3 is made up of 11 amino acids. The complete variable domain, with remaining parts taken from reference TRBV28 and TRBJ2-5, reads DVKVTQSSRYLVKRTGEKVFLECVQDMDHENMFWYRQDPGLGLRLIYFSYDVKMKEKGDIPEGYSVSREKKERFSLILESASTNQTSMYLCASSFRQGLYFGPGTRLLVL.

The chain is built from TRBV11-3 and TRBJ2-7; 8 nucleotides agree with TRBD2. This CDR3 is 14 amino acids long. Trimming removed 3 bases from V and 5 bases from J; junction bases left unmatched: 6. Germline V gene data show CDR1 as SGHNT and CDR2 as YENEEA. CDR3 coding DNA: TGTGCCAGCAGCTTGTTATTAGCGGGAAACGAGCAGTACTTC. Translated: CASSLLLAGNEQYF.

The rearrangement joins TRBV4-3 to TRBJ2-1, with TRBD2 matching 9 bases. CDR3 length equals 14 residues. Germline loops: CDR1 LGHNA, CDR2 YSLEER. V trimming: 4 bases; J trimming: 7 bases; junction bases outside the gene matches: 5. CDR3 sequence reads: CASSRSGSWNEQFF. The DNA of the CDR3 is TGCGCCAGCAGCCGTAGCGGGAGTTGGAATGAGCAGTTCTTC.

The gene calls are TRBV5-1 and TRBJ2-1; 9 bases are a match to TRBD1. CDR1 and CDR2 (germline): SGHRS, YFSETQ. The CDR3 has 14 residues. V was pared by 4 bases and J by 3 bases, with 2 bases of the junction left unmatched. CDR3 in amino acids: CASSQGQGYNEQFF. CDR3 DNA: TGCGCCAGCAGCCAGGGACAGGGCTACAATGAGCAGTTCTTC.